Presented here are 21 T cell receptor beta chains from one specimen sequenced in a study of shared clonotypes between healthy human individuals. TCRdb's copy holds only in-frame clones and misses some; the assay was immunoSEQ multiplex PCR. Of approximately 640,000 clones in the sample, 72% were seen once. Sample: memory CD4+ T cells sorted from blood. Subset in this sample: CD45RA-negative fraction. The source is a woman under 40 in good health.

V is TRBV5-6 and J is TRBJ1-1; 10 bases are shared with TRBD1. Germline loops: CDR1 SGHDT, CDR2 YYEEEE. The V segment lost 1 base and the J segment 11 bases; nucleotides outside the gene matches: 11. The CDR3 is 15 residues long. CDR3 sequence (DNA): TGTGCCAGCAGCTTGCTGGGACAGGGGAGGGTTGGGGCTTTCTTT. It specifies CASSLLGQGRVGAFF.

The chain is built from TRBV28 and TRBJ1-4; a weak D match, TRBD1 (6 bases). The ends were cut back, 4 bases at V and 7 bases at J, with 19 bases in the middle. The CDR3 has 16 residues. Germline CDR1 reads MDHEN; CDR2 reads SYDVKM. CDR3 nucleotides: TGTGCCAGCAGTTCCCCACAGGGATTGTTAATTGAAAAACTGTTTTTT. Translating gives CASSSPQGLLIEKLFF.

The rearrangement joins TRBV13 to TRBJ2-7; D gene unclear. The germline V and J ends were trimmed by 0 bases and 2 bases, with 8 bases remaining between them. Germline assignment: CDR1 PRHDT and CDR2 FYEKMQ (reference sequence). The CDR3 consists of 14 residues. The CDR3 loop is CASSLGGPAYEQYF. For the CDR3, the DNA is TGTGCCAGCAGCTTAGGAGGGCCCGCCTACGAGCAGTACTTC.

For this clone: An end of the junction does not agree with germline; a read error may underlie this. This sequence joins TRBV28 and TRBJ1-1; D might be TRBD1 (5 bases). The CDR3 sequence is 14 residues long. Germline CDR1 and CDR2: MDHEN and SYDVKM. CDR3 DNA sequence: TGTGTCAGCAGGCAGGGACTGATGAACACTGAAGCTTTCTTT. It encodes CVSRQGLMNTEAFF.

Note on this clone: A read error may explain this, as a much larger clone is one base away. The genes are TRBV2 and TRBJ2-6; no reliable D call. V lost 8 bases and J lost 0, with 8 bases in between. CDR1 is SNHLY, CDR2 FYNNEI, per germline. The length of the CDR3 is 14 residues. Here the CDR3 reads CASGRSSGANVLTF. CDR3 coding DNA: TGTGCCAGCGGTAGGAGCTCTGGGGCCAACGTCCTGACTTTC.

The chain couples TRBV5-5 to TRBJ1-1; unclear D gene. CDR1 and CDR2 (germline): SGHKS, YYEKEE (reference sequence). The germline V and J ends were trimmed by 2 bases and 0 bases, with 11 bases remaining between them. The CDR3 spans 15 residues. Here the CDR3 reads CASSFDTGMNTEAFF. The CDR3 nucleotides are TGTGCCAGCAGCTTTGATACGGGCATGAACACTGAAGCTTTCTTT.

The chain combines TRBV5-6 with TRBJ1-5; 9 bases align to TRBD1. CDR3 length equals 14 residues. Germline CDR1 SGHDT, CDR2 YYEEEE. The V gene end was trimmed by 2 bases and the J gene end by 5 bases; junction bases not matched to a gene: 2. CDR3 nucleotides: TGTGCCAGCAGCTTTAGACAGGGGGATCAGCCCCAGCATTTT. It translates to CASSFRQGDQPQHF. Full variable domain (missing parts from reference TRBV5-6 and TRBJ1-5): DAGVTQSPTHLIKTRGQQVTLRCSPKSGHDTVSWYQQALGQGPQFIFQYYEEEERQRGNFPDRFSGHQFPNYSSELNVNALLLGDSALYLCASSFRQGDQPQHFGDGTRLSIL.

In DNA form, the CDR3 reads TGTGCCAGCAGGCGGGGCAGGGGCGCAACTAATGAAAAACTGTTTTTT. Translating it yields CASRRGRGATNEKLFF. The V and J genes are TRBV28 and TRBJ1-4; D may be TRBD1 (6 bases). The germline gives CDR1 MDHEN, CDR2 SYDVKM. The CDR3 extends over 16 amino acids. Between the trimmed V and J ends, which lost 6 bases and 0 bases, there was a span of 14 bases.

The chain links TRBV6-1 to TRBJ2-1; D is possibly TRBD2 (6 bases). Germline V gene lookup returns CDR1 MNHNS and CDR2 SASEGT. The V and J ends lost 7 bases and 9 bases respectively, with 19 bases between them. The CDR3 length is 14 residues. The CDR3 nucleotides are TGTGCCAGCATTCGGGACTCCCTAATCCGTGAGCAGTTCTTC. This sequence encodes CASIRDSLIREQFF.

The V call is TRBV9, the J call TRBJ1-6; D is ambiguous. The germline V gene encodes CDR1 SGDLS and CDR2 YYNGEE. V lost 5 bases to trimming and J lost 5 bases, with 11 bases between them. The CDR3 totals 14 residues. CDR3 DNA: TGTGCCAGCAGGAAGGGTCTTGATAATTCACCCCTCCACTTT. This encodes CASRKGLDNSPLHF.

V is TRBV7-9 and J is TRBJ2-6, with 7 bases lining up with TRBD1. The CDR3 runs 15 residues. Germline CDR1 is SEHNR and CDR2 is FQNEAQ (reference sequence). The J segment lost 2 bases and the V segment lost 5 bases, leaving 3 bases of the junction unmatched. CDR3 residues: CASSPQGAGANVLTF. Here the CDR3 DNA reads TGTGCCAGCAGCCCGCAGGGGGCTGGGGCCAACGTCCTGACTTTC. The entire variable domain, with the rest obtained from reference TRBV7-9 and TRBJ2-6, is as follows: DTGVSQNPRHKITKRGQNVTFRCDPISEHNRLYWYRQTLGQGPEFLTYFQNEAQLEKSRLLSDRFSAERPKGSFSTLEIQRTEQGDSAMYLCASSPQGAGANVLTFGAGSRLTVL.

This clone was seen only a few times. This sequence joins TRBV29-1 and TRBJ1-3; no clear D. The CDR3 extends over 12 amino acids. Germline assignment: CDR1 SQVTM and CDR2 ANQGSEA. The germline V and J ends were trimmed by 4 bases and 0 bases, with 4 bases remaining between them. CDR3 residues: CSVGGSGNTIYF. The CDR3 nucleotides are TGCAGCGTTGGAGGCTCTGGAAACACCATATATTTT.

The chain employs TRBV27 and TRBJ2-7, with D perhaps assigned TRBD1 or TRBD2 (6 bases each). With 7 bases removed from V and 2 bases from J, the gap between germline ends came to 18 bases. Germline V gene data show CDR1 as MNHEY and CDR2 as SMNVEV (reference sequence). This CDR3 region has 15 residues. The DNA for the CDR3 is TGTGCCAGCAAGGGGGGCGACTACCTTCCCTACGAGCAGTACTTC. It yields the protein CASKGGDYLPYEQYF.

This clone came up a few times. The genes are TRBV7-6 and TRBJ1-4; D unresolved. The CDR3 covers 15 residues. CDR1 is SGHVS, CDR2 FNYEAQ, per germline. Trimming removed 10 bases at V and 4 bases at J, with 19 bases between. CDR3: CATAPLGGNNEKLFF. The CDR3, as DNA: TGTGCCACCGCCCCCCTCGGCGGAAATAATGAAAAACTGTTTTTT. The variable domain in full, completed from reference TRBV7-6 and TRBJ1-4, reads GAGVSQSPRYKVTKRGQDVALRCDPISGHVSLYWYRQALGQGPEFLTYFNYEAQQDKSGLPNDRFSAERPEGSISTLTIQRTEQRDSAMYRCATAPLGGNNEKLFFGSGTQLSVL.

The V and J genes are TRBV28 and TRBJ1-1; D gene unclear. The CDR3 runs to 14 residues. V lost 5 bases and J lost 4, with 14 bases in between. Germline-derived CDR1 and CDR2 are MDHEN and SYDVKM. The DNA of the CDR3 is TGTGCCAGCAGTCCCCCGGGCCGGACCACTGAAGCTTTCTTT. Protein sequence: CASSPPGRTTEAFF.

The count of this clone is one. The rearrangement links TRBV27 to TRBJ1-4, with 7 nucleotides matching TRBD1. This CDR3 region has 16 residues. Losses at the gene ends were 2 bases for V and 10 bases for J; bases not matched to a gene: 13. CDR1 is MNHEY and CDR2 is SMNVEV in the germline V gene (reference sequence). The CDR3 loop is CASSLIGDSTGGKLFF. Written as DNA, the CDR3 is TGTGCCAGCAGTTTAATAGGGGACAGCACCGGTGGAAAACTGTTTTTT.

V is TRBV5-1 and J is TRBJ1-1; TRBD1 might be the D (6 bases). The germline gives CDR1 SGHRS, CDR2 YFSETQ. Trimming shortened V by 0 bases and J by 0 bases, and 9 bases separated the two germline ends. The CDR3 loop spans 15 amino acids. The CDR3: CASSLARTVNTEAFF. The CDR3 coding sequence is TGCGCCAGCAGCTTGGCTAGGACAGTGAACACTGAAGCTTTCTTT.

CDR3 region: CAWNGGSGNTIYF. Written as DNA, the CDR3 is TGTGCCTGGAACGGAGGCTCTGGAAACACCATATATTTT. The V call is TRBV30, the J call TRBJ1-3, with D unclear. The germline V and J ends were trimmed by 4 bases and 0 bases, with 7 bases remaining between them. The CDR3 extends over 13 amino acids. CDR1 and CDR2 from the germline V gene are GTSNPN and SVGIG (reference sequence). Together with reference TRBV30 and TRBJ1-3, the CDR3 gives the full variable domain: SQTIHQWPATLVQPVGSPLSLECTVEGTSNPNLYWYRQAAGRGLQLLFYSVGIGQISSEVPQNLSASRPQDRQFILSSKKLLLSDSGFYLCAWNGGSGNTIYFGEGSWLTVV.

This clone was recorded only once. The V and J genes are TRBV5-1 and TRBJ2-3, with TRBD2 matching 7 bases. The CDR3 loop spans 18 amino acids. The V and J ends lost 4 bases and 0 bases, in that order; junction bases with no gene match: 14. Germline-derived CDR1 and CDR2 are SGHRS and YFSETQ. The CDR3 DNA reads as TGCGCCAGCAGCGCCGCTGGGAGGAGCGGGATTAGCACAGATACGCAGTATTTT. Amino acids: CASSAAGRSGISTDTQYF.

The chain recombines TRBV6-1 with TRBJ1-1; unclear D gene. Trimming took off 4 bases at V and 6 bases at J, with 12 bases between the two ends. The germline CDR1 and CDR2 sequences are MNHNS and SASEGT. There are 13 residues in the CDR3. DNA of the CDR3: TGTGCCAGCAGTGTCGAGCCGCTGTCTGAAGCTTTCTTT. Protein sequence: CASSVEPLSEAFF.

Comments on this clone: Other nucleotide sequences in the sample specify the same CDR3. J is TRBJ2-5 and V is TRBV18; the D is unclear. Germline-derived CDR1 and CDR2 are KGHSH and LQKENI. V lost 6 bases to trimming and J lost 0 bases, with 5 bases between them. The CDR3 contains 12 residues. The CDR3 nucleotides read TGTGCCAGCTCTTTGTACCAAGAGACCCAGTACTTC. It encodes CASSLYQETQYF.